This entry concerns a single T cell receptor (beta chain). The antigen it binds to is not known. No base-level quality is on record; no much larger clone is a single base apart. In total, roughly 670 healthy bone marrow donors made up the cohort. At the time of sampling, all cohort members were nominally healthy, though unrecorded immune exposures were likely present. The donor tested CMV seronegative and was one of the 352 seronegative cohort members. Every donor gave a peripheral blood sample, and the peripheral blood mononuclear cells from that sample were used for TCR beta sequencing. The Qiagen DNeasy Blood Extraction Kit was used to extract genomic DNA from the blood cell samples. This sample is drawn from a study of cytomegalovirus exposure and HLA in healthy donors (dated by TCRdb to 2017 to 2019). Turning to the overall study: An earlier analysis of some 550 of the donors reported 250 to 350 Gb of sequence data and 117 million unique TCR beta sequences from about 179 million T cells. Class I and class II HLA loci were covered by the typing at four-digit resolution. Because of strong linkage in the cohort, roughly five DR-DQ haplotypes were treated as single units for association and clustering. Donor age, sex, ethnicity and CMV serostatus were collected together with the repertoire data. An early release that covered about 600 HLA-typed donors contained about 300 gigabases of sequencing data and tens of millions of unique TCR sequences. The study combined high-throughput TCR immunosequencing, statistical association of individual TCRs with disease status, and machine learning to predict cytomegalovirus infection status. Of the roughly 420 genotyped donors, approximately 81% were placed in the genetic ancestry cluster associated with self-reported Caucasian donors. Genome-wide SNP genotypes for about 60% of the roughly 670 donors were used in a later genetic analysis, which treated that subset as a discovery cohort. All discovery cohort repertoires had been generated using a single sequencing platform. Using immunosequencing, the study profiled T cell repertoires from fewer than 850 subjects and related those repertoires to cytomegalovirus serostatus. The study aimed to test whether signatures of past pathogen exposure could be identified by cataloging public T cell receptors. In an earlier analysis of roughly 540 of the donors, high-throughput TCR beta sequencing was used to judge whether each TCR beta V gene segment behaved as functional or pseudogenic. Among about 400 genotyped donors of the cohort, an average of approximately 220,000 unique TCR beta nucleotide sequences was sequenced per donor, of which roughly 17% were non-productive. A later analysis re-examined previously published TCR beta repertoires from hundreds of donors and added high-resolution HLA genotyping to investigate patterns of TCR occurrence. The number of donors typed differed by locus, with about 629-630 for A, B, C, DRB1 and DQB1, around 500 for DQA1, over 600 for DPA1, and about 450 for DPB1. In the later analysis, no new phenotypic data were used to find candidate immune exposures; instead, reliance was placed on TCR beta sequences and their occurrence across donors. In addition to the first cohort of hundreds of subjects, a separate validation cohort of over 90 different subjects was used.

General findings and caveats noted by the study authors: In a later analysis, the rate of TCR association differed among HLA loci, with DRB1 alleles having the most associated TCRs and HLA-C alleles having the fewest. In a later genetic analysis, fewer N-insertions in productive TCRs were reported among donors in an Asian-associated ancestry cluster than the approximately 710-donor mean. Several of the top co-occurrence clusters appeared to be linked to parvovirus B19, influenza, CMV and Epstein-Barr virus, according to a later analysis. When HLA alleles, especially DR and DQ, strongly co-occurred, attributing TCR associations to individual alleles was difficult. Sequencing depth was assumed to be roughly uniform across donors in the presence/absence analyses, though that assumption may not hold. The sequencing pipeline was judged likely to have produced a cluster of highly shared sequence variants as a technical artifact. A later analysis associated some 17,000 TCR beta sequences with specific HLA alleles at a false discovery rate of 0.05. Linkage disequilibrium might explain the correlated functional status among segregating V segments, but an unknown experimental factor could not be ruled out. Because the 87-base-pair reads could not distinguish some IMGT-functional V segments, including TRBV6-2 and TRBV6-3, those segments were excluded. Because counts were too low, seventeen rarely observed V segments, including chromosome 9 orphons, were excluded from the earlier analysis of roughly 580 of the donors. According to the authors, the approach could potentially be generalized to other disease states and immunological phenotypes. In a later analysis, HLA-associated TCR beta chains showed more clonal expansion and lower generation probabilities than non-associated chains that were equally common. This cohort had only TCR beta chains sequenced, and the lack of alpha or paired-chain data limited which features could be detected. Most TCR sequences were observed very rarely across donors, whereas some public TCRs were present in many individuals. Broadly in line with IMGT annotations, most TCR beta V segments showed up in productive rearrangements about 87% or about 30% of the time in an earlier analysis of several hundred of the donors. The classifier was reported to diagnose cytomegalovirus status with high specificity and sensitivity in both the original cohort and the validation cohort. Because some donors lacked HLA typing at each locus, the association tests relied only on the typed subset. For the cohort, immune exposure information was limited to CMV serostatus. Most CMV-associated TCR beta chains appeared to be HLA-restricted in a later analysis, and the HLA associations seemed to be driven largely by CMV exposure. V-gene and J-gene trimming of TCR beta chains was associated with a missense DCLRE1C variant in a later genetic analysis, and the association was replicated in an independent cohort. A further reported finding was that TCR beta sequences accurately predicted the HLA-A and HLA-B alleles for most subjects in the first cohort. In the study, 164 TCR beta chains were listed as associated with cytomegalovirus. In vitro tests confirmed that a few of the cytomegalovirus-associated TCR beta chains recognize cytomegalovirus antigens.

At the junction V is shortened by 2 bases and J by 0 bases, with 14 bases in between. The CDR3 numbers 17 residues from cysteine through phenylalanine. Kept here is only the CDR3 DNA, which spans 51 bases and is read in frame from base 1. As encoded in the germline V gene (reference sequence), CDR1 is PRHDT while CDR2 is FYEKMQ. Library creation used the immunoSEQ multiplex PCR assay. A mixture of 60 forward primers for TCR Vbeta segments and 13 reverse primers for TCR Jbeta segments was used in the multiplex PCR. Amplification of the CDR3 region of rearranged TCR beta genes was performed with a multiplex PCR assay on genomic DNA. The amplified TCR beta libraries were sequenced on the Illumina HiSeq System as 87-base-pair reads. The authors processed their data as follows. A later analysis counted about 80 million unique TCR beta chains across the 670 or so repertoires, and some 11 million of these chains were shared by at least two donors. A nearest-neighbor algorithm error-corrected the raw reads and collapsed the reads into unique sequences, merging closely related sequences to remove PCR and sequencing errors. Alignment of CDR3 sequences to IMGT reference sequences was used to assign V, D and J gene segments. For a sequence to be retained, at least a six-nucleotide match to both a V gene segment and a J gene segment was required. Rearrangements were classified as productive when the CDR3 lacked stop codons and remained in frame with V and J, and all other rearrangements were classified as non-productive. Following IMGT convention, CDR3 was defined as the stretch from the second conserved V-encoded cysteine to the conserved J-encoded phenylalanine. Sequences without an unambiguous match to a single V gene segment were excluded from the earlier analysis of about 630 of the donors. An earlier analysis of a few hundred of the donors classified V segments as functional when productive rearrangements were above 56.7% and as segregating when the standard deviation between donors was above 5%. A statistical classification framework was developed to diagnose cytomegalovirus status using the catalog of TCR beta chain sequences. A later analysis assigned V and J genes by comparing TCR nucleotide sequences with IMGT/GENE-DB human TR gene sequences. The TCRdist pipeline was used in a later analysis to assign CDR3 sequences and most-parsimonious VDJ recombination scenarios. In a later analysis, each TCR beta chain was defined by its CDR3 amino acid sequence together with its V-gene family, and reads without a unique V-gene family were excluded. To address suspected cross-contamination and a sequencing artifact, a later analysis removed several hundred highly shared, low-generation-probability nucleotide sequences. In a later analysis, a clonal expansion index was calculated for each public chain from normalized within-repertoire ranks of inferred template counts. Generation probabilities in a later analysis came from a VDJ recombination model fitted to out-of-frame rearrangements, and those results were checked against IGoR. In a later analysis, hypergeometric tests were used to score TCR-TCR, TCR-HLA and TCR-CMV co-occurrence, with a repertoire-size bias correction applied to TCR pairs. False discovery rates were estimated in a later analysis by permuting HLA or CMV assignments 20 times. In a later analysis, co-occurring TCRs were grouped using DBSCAN, with TCRdist sequence similarity added in when clustering inside HLA-allele-positive subsets. Repertoires with fewer than 30,000 or more than 120,000 public chains were left out of co-occurrence clustering, as were a handful of repertoires with anomalous nucleotide sharing. The table was pulled from immuneACCESS by TCRdb, which kept in-frame rearrangements only. Such tables lose some clones; where checked, under half of the loss comes from unresolved V genes, and the rest has no known cause. That table is the source of V, J and clone size, and D and trimming were worked out from the DNA. In all, the sample holds 70,000 to 90,000 clones, and roughly 77% of those were seen once. The ten largest clones capture 2% to 2.5% of the sample.

In this chain, TRBV13 is recombined with TRBJ2-1, with TRBD2 tentatively as D gene (7 bases match). Sequencing input: PBMCs. The source is a man aged 35-49 years in good health and CMV-seronegative. The bases are TGTGCCAGCAGCTTACCCCGGGGGGCCAGCTCCTACAATGAGCAGTTCTTC. Translated, it reads CASSLPRGASSYNEQFF. The CDR3, completed at both ends by the reference TRBV13 and TRBJ2-1 genes, gives the full variable domain AAGVIQSPRHLIKEKRETATLKCYPIPRHDTVYWYQQGPGQDPQFLISFYEKMQSDKGSIPDRFSAQQFSDYHSELNMSSLELGDSALYFCASSLPRGASSYNEQFFGPGTRLTVL.